Shown below are 29 T cell receptor beta chains from a single sample sequenced in a study of T cells in Graves' hyperthyroidism and ophthalmopathy. RNA transcripts were the template for amplifying TCR beta CDR3 regions. HTBI primers were employed in a first-round RT-PCR of the TCR CDR3. TCRdb used MiXCR to reprocess the multiplex PCR reads, holding one entry per CDR3 protein. The sample lists hundreds of thousands of distinct CDR3 sequences; about 15% were seen once. The source material was blood. The receptors come from a man aged 18 to 30 with Graves' ophthalmopathy.

The V call is TRBV20-1, the J call TRBJ1-5; no firm D call. CDR3 size: 14 residues. Trimming took 6 bases from V and 4 from J, leaving 16 bases between them. Germline CDR1 reads DFQATT; CDR2 reads SNEGSKA (reference sequence). The CDR3 reads CSAPDLQENQPQHF. The CDR3 DNA is TGCAGTGCCCCGGACCTTCAGGAAAATCAGCCCCAGCATTTT.

V and J are TRBV4-1 and TRBJ1-2; D is perhaps TRBD1 (5 bases). CDR1 and CDR2 (germline): MGHRA, YSYEKL. The CDR3 is 13 residues long. V was pared by 3 bases and J by 6 bases, with 11 bases between. The CDR3 loop reads CASSQRGFDGYTF. CDR3 bases: TGCGCCAGCAGCCAGCGGGGCTTCGATGGCTACACCTTC.

This clonotype was counted many times. The V and J genes are TRBV20-1 and TRBJ1-4; no clear D gene. The CDR3 runs to 13 residues. Germline V gene sequence: CDR1 DFQATT, CDR2 SNEGSKA (reference sequence). V was clipped by 3 bases and J by 5 bases, with 10 bases between them. CDR3 DNA sequence: TGCAGTGCTAGCTCCCAGACGAATGAAAAACTGTTTTTT. Translation gives CSASSQTNEKLFF.

The chain's CDR3 is CATSDTRTGGNTIYF. Written as DNA, the CDR3 is TGTGCCACCAGTGATACCAGGACAGGCGGAAACACCATATATTTT. The chain employs TRBV24-1 and TRBJ1-3, with TRBD1 identical over 7 bases. CDR3 length: 15 amino acids. Trimming at V came to 3 bases and at J to 4 bases, leaving 5 bases not matched to a gene. Germline-derived CDR1 and CDR2 are KGHDR and SFDVKD.

This clonotype has just a few counts. The chain joins TRBV29-1 to TRBJ2-5; 9 bases are a match to TRBD2. The ends lost 7 bases at V and 3 bases at J; junction bases unmatched: 3. Germline V gives CDR1 SQVTM, CDR2 ANQGSEA. This CDR3 is 12 amino acids long. The CDR3 is CSGRTSEETQYF. The CDR3 DNA is TGCAGCGGGAGGACTAGCGAAGAGACCCAGTACTTC. Using reference TRBV29-1 and TRBJ2-5 for the parts outside the CDR3, the full variable domain is SAVISQKPSRDICQRGTSLTIQCQVDSQVTMMFWYRQQPGQSLTLIATANQGSEATYESGFVIDKFPISRPNLTFSTLTVSNMSPEDSSIYLCSGRTSEETQYFGPGTRLLVL.

This clonotype was observed at least ten times. The chain couples TRBV19 to TRBJ2-5; 11 nucleotides match TRBD2. With 3 bases clipped from V and 4 bases from J, the junction kept 4 bases outside the gene matches. The CDR3 extends over 15 amino acids. Germline V gene lookup returns CDR1 LNHDA and CDR2 SQIVND (reference sequence). The CDR3 DNA reads as TGTGCCAGTAGTATGGATAGCGGGGGGGGAGAGACCCAGTACTTC. Translation gives CASSMDSGGGETQYF.

This clonotype was seen only a few times. A clone one base away is much larger, so this may be a read error. The rearrangement uses TRBV20-1 and TRBJ2-7; D possibly matches TRBD1 or TRBD2 (5 bases each). V shed 5 bases and J shed 0 bases, with 11 bases lying between them. This CDR3 spans 13 amino acids. Germline V gene lookup returns CDR1 DFQATT and CDR2 SNEGSKA (reference sequence). The DNA for the CDR3 is TGCAGTGCTTACCGGGACGGCTCCTACGAGCAGTACTTC. It is translated as CSAYRDGSYEQYF.

This clonotype was found many times. This chain uses TRBV12-3 or TRBV12-4 with TRBJ1-5; D not resolved. Trimming stripped 2 bases from V and 3 bases from J, with 5 bases between. The CDR3 totals 13 residues. CDR3 loop: CASSLRVNQPQHF. DNA for the CDR3: TGTGCCAGCAGTTTAAGGGTCAATCAGCCCCAGCATTTT.

V is TRBV19 and J is TRBJ1-3, with D unresolved. The CDR3 is 15 amino acids. Trimming shortened V by 3 bases and J by 0 bases, and 9 bases separated the two germline ends. The germline V gene has CDR1 LNHDA and CDR2 SQIVND (reference sequence). The CDR3 coding sequence is TGTGCCAGTAGTATCCTACAGTCCTCTGGAAACACCATATATTTT. Translation gives CASSILQSSGNTIYF.

In DNA form, the CDR3 reads TGTGCCAGCAGCCAAAGGGACAGACGCTACGAGCAGTACTTC. The encoded protein is CASSQRDRRYEQYF. The chain employs TRBV3-1 and TRBJ2-7, with 7 nucleotides matching TRBD1. Germline assignment: CDR1 LGHDT and CDR2 YNNKEL (reference sequence). The CDR3 consists of 14 residues. V was pared by 2 bases and J by 3 bases, with 4 bases of the junction left unmatched.

Many counts were recorded for this clonotype. The CDR3 DNA follows: TGTGCCAGCAGCTTCGGGCCTCAGCTTTATGGCTACACCTTC. Translation: CASSFGPQLYGYTF. The rearrangement joins TRBV11-2 to TRBJ1-2; no reliable D call. Trimming removed 3 bases from V and 5 bases from J, with 13 bases in between. This CDR3 has 14 amino acids. CDR1 and CDR2 from the germline V gene are SGHAT and FQNNGV.

This clonotype has only a few counts. The gene calls are TRBV9 and TRBJ2-1; 8 bases match TRBD2. Trimming at V came to 3 bases and at J to 8 bases, leaving 7 bases not matched to a gene. Per the germline V gene, CDR1 is SGDLS and CDR2 is YYNGEE. The CDR3 has 14 residues. Here the CDR3 DNA reads TGTGCCAGCAGCGCCAAGCGGGAGAATGATGAGCAGTTCTTC. Protein: CASSAKRENDEQFF. The variable domain in full, completed from reference TRBV9 and TRBJ2-1, reads DSGVTQTPKHLITATGQRVTLRCSPRSGDLSVYWYQQSLDQGLQFLIQYYNGEERAKGNILERFSAQQFPDLHSELNLSSLELGDSALYFCASSAKRENDEQFFGPGTRLTVL.

This chain connects TRBV4-1 to TRBJ1-5; 7 bases align to TRBD1. The CDR3 spans 17 residues. Looked up from germline, CDR1 is MGHRA and CDR2 is YSYEKL. V dropped 3 bases and J dropped 5; count of bases not matched to a gene: 13. In DNA, the CDR3 is TGCGCCAGCAGCCACCTGGGACAGAAGGGGACACATCAGCCCCAGCATTTT. Protein: CASSHLGQKGTHQPQHF.

The table lists this clonotype with many counts. The CDR3 nucleotides read TGTGCCAGCAGTGAACTCGTGGGGAACACCGGGGAGCTGTTTTTT. Translating it yields CASSELVGNTGELFF. This sequence joins TRBV2 and TRBJ2-2; D is unclear. V was trimmed by 2 bases and J by 1 base, leaving 8 bases between them. From germline, CDR1 is SNHLY and CDR2 FYNNEI. The CDR3 length is 15 residues.

At least ten counts were recorded for this clonotype. This chain joins TRBV11-2 and TRBJ2-3, with a tentative D call TRBD1 (6 bases). V shed 4 bases and J shed 7 bases, with 18 bases lying between them. This CDR3 is 15 amino acids long. Germline V gene data show CDR1 as SGHAT and CDR2 as FQNNGV. Here the CDR3 DNA reads TGTGCCAGCAGCTCACCACAGGGATCAGGGAATACGCAGTATTTT. Its translation: CASSSPQGSGNTQYF.

This clonotype occurred many times. The chain is built from TRBV2 and TRBJ2-1; D is unclear. Trimming took 1 base from V and 5 from J, leaving 6 bases between them. This CDR3 has 13 residues. Germline V lookup: CDR1 SNHLY, CDR2 FYNNEI. This CDR3 reads CASSEVSHNEQFF. The CDR3 region has the DNA TGTGCCAGCAGTGAAGTTAGCCACAATGAGCAGTTCTTC.

This clonotype was counted at least ten times. The rearrangement links TRBV5-1 to TRBJ1-1; D call uncertain. The CDR3 length is 14 residues. The V and J ends lost 3 bases and 2 bases respectively, with 11 bases between them. Germline V CDR1 and CDR2: SGHRS, YFSETQ. The CDR3 spells CASSSGSGNTEAFF. Here the CDR3 DNA reads TGCGCCAGCAGCTCGGGGTCGGGAAACACTGAAGCTTTCTTT.

There are many counts of this clonotype. V usage is TRBV29-1 and J usage is TRBJ2-1; D not resolved. Germline V gene data show CDR1 as SQVTM and CDR2 as ANQGSEA. CDR3 length equals 12 residues. V was trimmed by 0 bases and J by 6 bases, leaving 6 bases between them. The CDR3 spells CSVEDNGNEQFF. DNA of the CDR3: TGCAGCGTTGAAGATAACGGCAATGAGCAGTTCTTC.

For the CDR3, the DNA is TGTGCCAGCAGGGCCGGGGTCCAAGAGACCCAGTACTTC. This encodes CASRAGVQETQYF. The chain recombines TRBV2 with TRBJ2-5; TRBD2 might be the D (5 bases). Germline V gene lookup returns CDR1 SNHLY and CDR2 FYNNEI. V lost 6 bases to trimming and J lost 1 base, with 9 bases between them. This CDR3 spans 13 amino acids.

Turning to this clonotype: A much larger clone differs by one base, so this may be a read error. The chain combines TRBV7-9 with TRBJ2-1; unclear D gene. Trimming pared 3 bases from V and 10 bases from J, leaving 13 bases between. The germline V gene encodes CDR1 SEHNR and CDR2 FQNEAQ (reference sequence). This CDR3 contains 13 residues. The DNA for the CDR3 is TGTGCCAGCAGCTTTGGGTCGCCGGGCGAGCAGTTCTTC. Its protein product is CASSFGSPGEQFF.

This rearrangement joins TRBV10-1 to TRBJ2-2, with 8 bases matching TRBD1. CDR3 length: 12 amino acids. CDR1 is WNHNN and CDR2 is SYGVQD in the germline V gene (reference sequence). The V and J ends lost 10 bases and 3 bases, in that order; junction bases with no gene match: 1. The CDR3 nucleotides are TGCGCCATACAGGGGGACACCGGGGAGCTGTTTTTT. Encoded protein: CAIQGDTGELFF.

Concerning this clonotype: This may be a read error: a much more frequent sequence differs by one nucleotide. The final CDR3 position lacks the conserved phenylalanine or tryptophan, pointing to a likely read error. V is TRBV11-2 and J is TRBJ2-6; TRBD2 aligns across 13 bases. The length of the CDR3 is 17 residues. Germline V gene data show CDR1 as SGHAT and CDR2 as FQNNGV. Trimming at V came to 7 bases and at J to 2 bases, leaving 5 bases not matched to a gene. The CDR3 loop is CASTGTSGAPGANVLTS. The CDR3 DNA reads TGTGCCAGCACTGGGACTAGCGGGGCCCCTGGGGCCAACGTCCTGACTTCC.

This clonotype was seen many times. V gene TRBV29-1 combines with J gene TRBJ1-1, with a weak D call TRBD1 (5 bases). The germline V gene has CDR1 SQVTM and CDR2 ANQGSEA. Trimming took 6 bases from V and 7 from J, leaving 15 bases between them. The CDR3 totals 12 residues. DNA for the CDR3: TGCAGCGTCCAGGGACGACTGTATGAAGCTTTCTTT. It encodes CSVQGRLYEAFF.

This clonotype was observed at least ten times. The J gene is TRBJ2-3, the V gene TRBV6-1; 9 positions match TRBD2. Germline values: CDR1 MNHNS, CDR2 SASEGT. This CDR3 is built from 13 residues. J was trimmed by 6 bases and V by 10 bases; bases with no gene match: 8. The CDR3: CATGRGGEDTQYF. DNA for the CDR3: TGTGCCACCGGGCGGGGGGGCGAGGATACGCAGTATTTT.

This clonotype was seen a handful of times. This chain links TRBV18 with TRBJ1-4, with D tentatively TRBD1 (5 bases). The germline gives CDR1 KGHSH, CDR2 LQKENI. The CDR3 runs to 16 residues. V dropped 2 bases and J dropped 8 bases, with 18 bases sitting between them. The CDR3 DNA is TGTGCCAGCTCACCAAGGGGCACGGGTCGCGGAGAAAAACTGTTTTTT. Protein sequence: CASSPRGTGRGEKLFF.

This clonotype was detected ten times or more. The chain combines TRBV2 with TRBJ1-6, with D unclear. The germline V and J ends were trimmed by 6 bases and 6 bases, with 9 bases remaining between them. The CDR3 spans 13 residues. In germline, CDR1 is SNHLY, CDR2 FYNNEI. The CDR3 nucleotides are TGTGCCAGCAGCCCTCTGGTTAATTCACCCCTCCACTTT. Translation: CASSPLVNSPLHF.

This clonotype has a handful of counts. The CDR3 here is CASSLGVGASGYTF. The CDR3 DNA reads as TGTGCCAGCAGTTTAGGAGTGGGGGCTAGTGGCTACACCTTC. The chain uses TRBV12-3 or TRBV12-4 and TRBJ1-2; maybe TRBD1 (6 bases). The length of the CDR3 is 14 residues. V was shortened by 1 base and J by 7 bases, with 13 bases between the two germline ends.

The chain recombines TRBV25-1 with TRBJ2-3; TRBD2 aligns across 15 bases. The J segment lost 2 bases and the V segment lost 3 bases, leaving 3 bases of the junction unmatched. The CDR3 is 17 residues long. CDR1 is MGHDK, CDR2 SYGVNS, per germline. For the CDR3, the DNA is TGTGCCAGCAGTGAGGGGACTAGCGGGGGGTTCACAGATACGCAGTATTTT. Residues: CASSEGTSGGFTDTQYF.

In its sample, this clonotype was seen many times. The CDR3, as DNA: TGCAGCGTTGAGGGAAGATTCTACAATGAGCAGTTCTTC. This translates into CSVEGRFYNEQFF. V and J are TRBV29-1 and TRBJ2-1; D call uncertain. The CDR3 consists of 13 residues. Germline CDR1 reads SQVTM; CDR2 reads ANQGSEA. The V end was cut by 3 bases, the J end by 3 bases, with 9 bases between.